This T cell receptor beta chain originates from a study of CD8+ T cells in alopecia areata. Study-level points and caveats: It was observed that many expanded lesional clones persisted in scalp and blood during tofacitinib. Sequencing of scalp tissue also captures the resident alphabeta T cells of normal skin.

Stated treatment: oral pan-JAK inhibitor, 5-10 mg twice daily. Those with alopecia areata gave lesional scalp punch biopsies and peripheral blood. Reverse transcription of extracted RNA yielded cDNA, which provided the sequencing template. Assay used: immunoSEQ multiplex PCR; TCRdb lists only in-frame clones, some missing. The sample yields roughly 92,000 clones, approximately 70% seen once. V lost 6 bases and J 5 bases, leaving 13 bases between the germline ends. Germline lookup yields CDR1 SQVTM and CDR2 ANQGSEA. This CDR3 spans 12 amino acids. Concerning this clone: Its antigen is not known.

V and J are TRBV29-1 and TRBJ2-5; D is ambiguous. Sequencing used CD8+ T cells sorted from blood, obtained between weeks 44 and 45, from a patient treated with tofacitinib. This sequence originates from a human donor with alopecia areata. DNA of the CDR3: TGCAGCGTCCTTTGGGCCGGGGAGACCCAGTACTTC. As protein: CSVLWAGETQYF.